The clone carrying this T cell receptor (beta chain) was detected only a few times. Its target is unknown. This specimen comes from a study of blood T cells in healthy people across ages. This CDR3 contains 16 residues. Germline CDR1 and CDR2: DFQATT and SNEGSKA (reference sequence). V lost 3 bases and J lost 2, with 18 bases in between. Then a second PCR, running about 6 to 11 cycles, was carried out with a sample-barcoded 5' primer and a J-beta primer mix. In TCRdb, the 5' RACE reads were re-called with MiXCR into one record per CDR3 protein. This repertoire shows 1.5 million to 2 million distinct CDR3 sequences, 40% to 55% found once; its top ten account for 2% to 2.5%. Study observations and caveats: Estimates of total diversity, which came from one million sequenced T cells, were considered to be underestimates. Per million T cells, TCR beta diversity dropped roughly linearly as age increased.

Staff drew ten milliliters of peripheral blood from each donor. The clonotype comes from a woman in her thirties or forties in good health. The chain employs TRBV20-1 and TRBJ2-3; D may be TRBD1 (5 bases). Sequenced input: blood. The chain's CDR3 is CSASLRQSPITDTQYF. For the CDR3, the DNA is TGCAGTGCTAGCCTGAGACAGTCACCGATCACAGATACGCAGTATTTT.